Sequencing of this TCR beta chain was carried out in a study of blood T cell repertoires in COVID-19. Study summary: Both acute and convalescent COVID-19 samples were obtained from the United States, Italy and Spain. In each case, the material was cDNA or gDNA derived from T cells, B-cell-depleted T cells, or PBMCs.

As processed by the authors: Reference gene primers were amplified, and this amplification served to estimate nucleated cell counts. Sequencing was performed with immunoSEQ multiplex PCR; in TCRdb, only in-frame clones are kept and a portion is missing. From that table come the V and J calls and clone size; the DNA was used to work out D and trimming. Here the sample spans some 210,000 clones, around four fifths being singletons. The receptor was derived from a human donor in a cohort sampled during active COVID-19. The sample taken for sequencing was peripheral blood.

The CDR3 spells CATSRESRYGYTF. DNA for the CDR3: TGTGCCACCAGCAGAGAGAGCCGGTATGGCTACACCTTC. J is TRBJ1-2 and V is TRBV15, with D hard to call. This CDR3 spans 13 amino acids. Trimming stripped 0 bases from V and 5 bases from J, with 7 bases between. The germline CDR1 and CDR2 sequences are LNHNV and YYDKDF (reference sequence).